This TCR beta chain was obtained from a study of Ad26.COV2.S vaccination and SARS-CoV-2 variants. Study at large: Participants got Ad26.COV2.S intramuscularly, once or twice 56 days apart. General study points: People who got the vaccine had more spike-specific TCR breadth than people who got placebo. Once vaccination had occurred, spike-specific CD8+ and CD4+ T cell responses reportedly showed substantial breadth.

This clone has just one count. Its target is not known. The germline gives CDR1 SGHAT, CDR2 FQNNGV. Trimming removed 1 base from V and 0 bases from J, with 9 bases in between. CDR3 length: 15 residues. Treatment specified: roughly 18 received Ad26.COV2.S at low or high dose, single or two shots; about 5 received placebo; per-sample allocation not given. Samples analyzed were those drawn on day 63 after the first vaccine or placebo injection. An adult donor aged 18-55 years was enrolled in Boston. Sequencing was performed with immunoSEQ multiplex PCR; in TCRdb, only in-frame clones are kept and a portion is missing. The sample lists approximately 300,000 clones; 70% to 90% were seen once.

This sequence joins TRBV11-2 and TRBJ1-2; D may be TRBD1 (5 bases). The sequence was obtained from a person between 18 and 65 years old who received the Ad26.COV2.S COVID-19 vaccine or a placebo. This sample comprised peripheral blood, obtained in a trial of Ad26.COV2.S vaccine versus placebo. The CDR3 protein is CASSLGGGANYGYTF. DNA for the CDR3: TGTGCCAGCAGCTTAGGCGGGGGAGCTAACTATGGCTACACCTTC.